This T cell receptor beta chain was captured by sequencing in a study of T cell clonality in common variable immunodeficiency. Germline CDR1 and CDR2: DFQATT and SNEGSKA (reference sequence). The CDR3 sequence is 16 residues long. J was trimmed by 6 bases and V by 3 bases; bases with no gene match: 8. Equal genomic DNA amounts from CVID and control samples were sequenced. Sequencing was performed with immunoSEQ multiplex PCR; in TCRdb, only in-frame clones are kept and a portion is missing. The sample presents about 32,000 clones, none singletons. This clone appeared many times. Read data end 3 residues before the CDR3 end; the end is taken from the germline J gene.

The chain joins TRBV20-1 to TRBJ2-3, with 14 bases that match TRBD2. This receptor was taken from a person between 18 and 75 years old in good health. The sample consisted of peripheral blood mononuclear cells. The CDR3 sequence is CSASGGLAGDWDTQYF. The covered CDR3 bases are TGCAGTGCTAGCGGGGGACTAGCGGGAGATTGGGATACG.